What follows are 32 T cell receptor beta chains derived from one specimen sequenced in a study of cytomegalovirus exposure and HLA in healthy donors. The study ran its PCR with 60 Vbeta and 13 Jbeta primers. Clones were read by immunoSEQ multiplex PCR, and TCRdb kept only the in-frame ones, dropping some. The sample holds around 100,000 clones, roughly 75% seen once. Material for sequencing was PBMCs. Receptors originate from a male donor in good health and CMV-seropositive.

J is TRBJ1-2 and V is TRBV5-4; TRBD1 matches at 7 bases. The J segment lost 8 bases and the V segment lost 4 bases, leaving 14 bases of the junction unmatched. Germline V gives CDR1 SGHNT, CDR2 YYREEE (reference sequence). The CDR3 is made up of 15 amino acids. The CDR3 bases are TGTGCCAGCAGCCCGGGCACCGGGACAGCGGCGGGCTACACCTTC. It specifies CASSPGTGTAAGYTF.

This clone was counted a single time. J is TRBJ2-5 and V is TRBV5-1; D is unclear. Germline V lookup: CDR1 SGHRS, CDR2 YFSETQ. The CDR3 has 14 residues. V shed 0 bases and J shed 1 base, with 7 bases lying between them. The CDR3 spells CASSLVGSQETQYF. The CDR3 DNA is TGCGCCAGCAGCTTGGTTGGCAGCCAAGAGACCCAGTACTTC.

This clone is medium-sized (0.01 to 0.1%) in the sample. V usage is TRBV9 and J usage is TRBJ2-6, with 11 bases matching TRBD1. Trimming at V came to 3 bases and at J to 0 bases, leaving 5 bases not matched to a gene. Germline-derived CDR1 and CDR2 are SGDLS and YYNGEE. The CDR3 sequence is 18 residues long. DNA for the CDR3: TGTGCCAGCAGCGCCGGACAGGGGGCACTCTCTGGGGCCAACGTCCTGACTTTC. This sequence encodes CASSAGQGALSGANVLTF. Full variable domain (remainder filled in from reference TRBV9 and TRBJ2-6): DSGVTQTPKHLITATGQRVTLRCSPRSGDLSVYWYQQSLDQGLQFLIQYYNGEERAKGNILERFSAQQFPDLHSELNLSSLELGDSALYFCASSAGQGALSGANVLTFGAGSRLTVL.

The chain employs TRBV9 and TRBJ2-5; D possibly corresponds to TRBD2 (5 bases). CDR1 and CDR2 (germline): SGDLS, YYNGEE. Trimming removed 0 bases from V and 1 base from J, with 16 bases in between. This CDR3 has 17 amino acids. CDR3 DNA sequence: TGTGCCAGCAGCGTAGGAACCCGCGCCGCGGGCCAAGAGACCCAGTACTTC. Residues: CASSVGTRAAGQETQYF.

In this sample, this clone turned up a few times. The chain uses TRBV4-2 and TRBJ1-2; no firm D call. V was pared by 0 bases and J by 1 base, with 12 bases between. There are 16 residues in the CDR3. Germline V lookup: CDR1 LGHNA, CDR2 YNFKEQ. CDR3: CASSQEDNILNYGYTF. The CDR3 DNA follows: TGTGCCAGCAGCCAAGAAGATAACATCCTTAACTATGGCTACACCTTC.

This clone has a single count. This rearrangement joins TRBV18 to TRBJ2-2, with 7 bases identical to TRBD1. The CDR3 length is 15 residues. With 2 bases clipped from V and 4 bases from J, the junction kept 4 bases outside the gene matches. Germline CDR1 KGHSH, CDR2 LQKENI. The CDR3 protein is CASSPGTAPTGELFF. The CDR3 nucleotides are TGTGCCAGCTCACCAGGGACAGCACCCACCGGGGAGCTGTTTTTT.

This clone was counted a few times. This chain joins TRBV4-1 and TRBJ2-6, with TRBD1 matching over 7 bases. This CDR3 region has 15 residues. The V gene's germline CDR1 is MGHRA and CDR2 YSYEKL. The V and J ends lost 4 bases and 2 bases, in that order; junction bases with no gene match: 2. The CDR3 is CASSLGTAGANVLTF. The DNA for the CDR3 is TGCGCCAGCAGCCTGGGGACAGCTGGGGCCAACGTCCTGACTTTC.

This clone has only a few counts. The chain recombines TRBV6-6 with TRBJ1-1; D gene uncertain. Trimming stripped 7 bases from V and 12 bases from J, with 21 bases between. Germline V CDR1 and CDR2: MNHNY, SVGAGI (reference sequence). The CDR3 spans 13 residues. CDR3 protein: CASTLLGAAGTFF. The CDR3, as DNA: TGTGCCAGCACCTTGCTGGGAGCCGCCGGAACTTTCTTT.

J is TRBJ2-5 and V is TRBV7-9, with TRBD1 identical over 9 bases. V shed 5 bases and J 7 bases; nucleotides not matched to a gene: 8. The V gene's germline CDR1 is SEHNR and CDR2 FQNEAQ (reference sequence). The CDR3 has 14 residues. The CDR3 loop is CASSRSTGGGTQYF. Here the CDR3 DNA reads TGTGCCAGCAGCCGGTCGACAGGGGGGGGGACCCAGTACTTC.

The chain links TRBV7-2 to TRBJ1-5; D gene uncertain. The germline V gene encodes CDR1 SGHTA and CDR2 FQGNSA. V lost 5 bases and J lost 0, with 14 bases in between. There are 16 residues in the CDR3. The CDR3 DNA sequence: TGTGCCAGCAGCCTCGAGGGTTTTTATAGCAATCAGCCCCAGCATTTT. Translation gives CASSLEGFYSNQPQHF.

The chain carries TRBV30 and TRBJ1-2; D possibly corresponds to TRBD1 (5 bases). Per the germline V gene, CDR1 is GTSNPN and CDR2 is SVGIG (reference sequence). Trimming stripped 5 bases from V and 2 bases from J, with 12 bases between. The CDR3 is 13 residues long. The CDR3 region has the DNA TGTGCCTGGGCCCGCGGGGGAAACTATGGCTACACCTTC. This encodes CAWARGGNYGYTF. The whole variable domain, remainder taken from reference TRBV30 and TRBJ1-2, is SQTIHQWPATLVQPVGSPLSLECTVEGTSNPNLYWYRQAAGRGLQLLFYSVGIGQISSEVPQNLSASRPQDRQFILSSKKLLLSDSGFYLCAWARGGNYGYTFGSGTRLTVV.

The V call is TRBV7-8, the J call TRBJ2-7; 7 bases align to TRBD1. Germline CDR1 reads SGHVS; CDR2 reads FQNEAQ. This CDR3 has 13 amino acids. The V gene end was trimmed by 5 bases and the J gene end by 3 bases; junction bases not matched to a gene: 4. DNA for the CDR3: TGTGCCAGCAGCAAGGGACAGTTCTACGAGCAGTACTTC. Translated: CASSKGQFYEQYF.

The genes are TRBV5-4 and TRBJ1-1; no reliable D call. Germline V gene sequence: CDR1 SGHNT, CDR2 YYREEE (reference sequence). The CDR3 covers 14 residues. V gave up 4 bases and J gave up 0 bases, with 10 bases separating them. This CDR3 is CASSLRDMNTEAFF. CDR3 nucleotides: TGTGCCAGCAGCCTACGGGATATGAACACTGAAGCTTTCTTT.

This clone has a single count. This chain connects TRBV11-3 to TRBJ2-7; the D is unclear. The CDR3 totals 14 residues. Germline CDR1 and CDR2: SGHNT and YENEEA. V gave up 0 bases and J gave up 0 bases, with 6 bases separating them. Here the CDR3 DNA reads TGTGCCAGCAGCTTAGAGAGAGGCTCCTACGAGCAGTACTTC. Protein sequence: CASSLERGSYEQYF.

Turning to this clone: The conserved closing phenylalanine or tryptophan is absent in this CDR3, likely reflecting a read error. This chain joins TRBV4-3 and TRBJ1-4; D remains ambiguous. Germline V lookup: CDR1 LGHNA, CDR2 YSLEER. The CDR3 sequence is 14 residues long. V was clipped by 1 base and J by 12 bases, with 15 bases between them. Here the CDR3 reads CASSQGAGAGELFI. The CDR3 bases are TGCGCCAGCAGCCAAGGAGCGGGCGCCGGGGAACTGTTTATT.

The chain has TRBV28 and TRBJ2-1; D ambiguous. From germline, CDR1 is MDHEN and CDR2 SYDVKM. The CDR3 length is 15 residues. The V gene lost 3 bases and the J gene lost 5 bases, with 14 bases spanning the gap. The CDR3 here is CASSFYAPPDNEQFF. The CDR3 DNA is TGTGCCAGCAGTTTTTACGCCCCGCCGGACAATGAGCAGTTCTTC.

V and J are TRBV6-5 and TRBJ2-5, with a tentative D call TRBD2 (6 bases). This CDR3 comprises 13 residues. Germline V gene sequence: CDR1 MNHEY, CDR2 SVGAGI. Trimming took off 6 bases at V and 7 bases at J, with 15 bases between the two ends. The CDR3 coding sequence is TGTGCCAGCAGACCCCGACCCGGGGGGACCCAGTACTTC. It translates to CASRPRPGGTQYF.

The table lists this clone with a few counts. The genes are TRBV9 and TRBJ2-3, with a tentative D call TRBD1 (5 bases). V was shortened by 0 bases and J by 1 base, with 9 bases between the two germline ends. The germline V gene has CDR1 SGDLS and CDR2 YYNGEE. The CDR3 is made up of 15 amino acids. The CDR3 is CASSVDPRGTDTQYF. The DNA for the CDR3 is TGTGCCAGCAGCGTAGATCCCAGGGGCACAGATACGCAGTATTTT.

V is TRBV5-1 and J is TRBJ1-2; 9 positions agree with TRBD1. Germline CDR1 SGHRS, CDR2 YFSETQ. The length of the CDR3 is 14 residues. With V trimmed by 4 bases and J by 8 bases, 9 bases remained unmatched. The CDR3 loop is CASSPGGTGYGYTF. CDR3 nucleotide sequence: TGCGCCAGCAGCCCCGGAGGGACAGGGTACGGCTACACCTTC.

The gene calls are TRBV6-1 and TRBJ1-5, with D possibly being TRBD1 (5 bases). Germline CDR1 MNHNS, CDR2 SASEGT. This CDR3 is 15 amino acids long. The V and J ends lost 4 bases and 5 bases respectively, with 15 bases between them. CDR3 protein: CASSGGWGRDQPQHF. The CDR3, as DNA: TGTGCCAGCAGTGGGGGATGGGGCAGAGATCAGCCCCAGCATTTT.

J is TRBJ2-7 and V is TRBV19, with 9 positions matching TRBD2. Germline-derived CDR1 and CDR2 are LNHDA and SQIVND (reference sequence). V lost 6 bases and J lost 1; bases outside the gene matches: 7. The CDR3 is 15 amino acids. CDR3 amino acids: CASSTAAGGSYEQYF. The CDR3 DNA reads as TGTGCCAGTAGCACCGCCGCGGGAGGGTCCTACGAGCAGTACTTC.

Of note for this clone: A read error may account for a junction end that differs from germline. J is TRBJ2-5 and V is TRBV19, with 13 bases fitting TRBD2. Germline CDR1 and CDR2: LNHDA and SQIVND (reference sequence). The CDR3 totals 12 residues. The CDR3 DNA is TGTGCCAGTAGTACAACTAGCGGGGGGGCTCACTTC. Encoded protein: CASSTTSGGAHF.

The J gene is TRBJ1-1, the V gene TRBV7-8, with D possibly being TRBD1 (6 bases). This CDR3 is built from 17 residues. V gave up 1 base and J gave up 1 base, with 16 bases separating them. Germline loops: CDR1 SGHVS, CDR2 FQNEAQ. The CDR3 region is CASSLEHPGHRNTEAFF. The CDR3 nucleotides are TGTGCCAGCAGCTTAGAGCACCCGGGACACCGGAACACTGAAGCTTTCTTT.

The chain has TRBV18 and TRBJ1-1; 7 bases align to TRBD1. The CDR3 has 15 residues. Per the germline V gene, CDR1 is KGHSH and CDR2 is LQKENI. Trimming took 0 bases from V and 3 from J; bases not matched to a gene: 4. The CDR3 DNA follows: TGTGCCAGCTCACCACCGAGGGGGCTTGACACTGAAGCTTTCTTT. Translation: CASSPPRGLDTEAFF.

This clone has only one observation. The chain joins TRBV30 to TRBJ2-5; a possible D gene is TRBD2 (5 bases). Germline loops: CDR1 GTSNPN, CDR2 SVGIG (reference sequence). V gave up 0 bases and J gave up 7 bases, with 12 bases separating them. This CDR3 comprises 13 residues. CDR3 protein: CAWSVKGARTQYF. As DNA, the CDR3 is TGTGCCTGGAGTGTAAAGGGAGCCAGGACCCAGTACTTC. Full variable domain (remainder filled in from reference TRBV30 and TRBJ2-5): SQTIHQWPATLVQPVGSPLSLECTVEGTSNPNLYWYRQAAGRGLQLLFYSVGIGQISSEVPQNLSASRPQDRQFILSSKKLLLSDSGFYLCAWSVKGARTQYFGPGTRLLVL.

V is TRBV30 and J is TRBJ1-6; D gene unclear. The CDR3 is made up of 16 amino acids. V lost 0 bases and J lost 6, with 15 bases in between. The germline CDR1 and CDR2 sequences are GTSNPN and SVGIG (reference sequence). The CDR3, as DNA: TGTGCCTGGAGTGTATGGACGCTTGGAGGTAATTCACCCCTCCACTTT. This encodes CAWSVWTLGGNSPLHF.

The chain recombines TRBV30 with TRBJ2-7; 9 nucleotides agree with TRBD1. Germline trimming cut 2 bases from V and 3 bases from J; bases unmatched to any gene: 5. Germline CDR1 and CDR2: GTSNPN and SVGIG (reference sequence). This CDR3 spans 14 amino acids. CDR3 residues: CAWSTGQGRYEQYF. The CDR3 DNA follows: TGTGCCTGGAGTACGGGACAGGGCCGCTACGAGCAGTACTTC.

This chain connects TRBV28 to TRBJ2-2; possible D gene TRBD2, 6 bases. In germline, CDR1 is MDHEN, CDR2 SYDVKM. This CDR3 has 18 amino acids. V lost 0 bases and J 0 bases, leaving 14 bases between the germline ends. CDR3 sequence reads: CASSLWWRGPTNTGELFF. The CDR3 DNA follows: TGTGCCAGCAGTTTATGGTGGAGGGGCCCGACGAACACCGGGGAGCTGTTTTTT.

V and J are TRBV5-4 and TRBJ1-2, with 7 bases matching TRBD1. The trim removed 3 bases at V and 4 bases at J, leaving 3 bases unmatched. The germline CDR1 and CDR2 sequences are SGHNT and YYREEE (reference sequence). The CDR3 runs 13 residues. The CDR3 spells CASSSDRIYGYTF. The CDR3 DNA reads as TGTGCCAGCAGCTCGGACAGGATCTATGGCTACACCTTC.

This clone was observed a single time. The chain is built from TRBV7-9 and TRBJ2-1; 11 nucleotides line up with TRBD2. CDR3 length: 16 amino acids. The junction had 8 bases not matched to a gene; V was cut back by 5 bases and J by 5 bases. CDR1 SEHNR and CDR2 FQNEAQ come from the germline V gene (reference sequence). Here the CDR3 reads CASSPSGTSGNNEQFF. CDR3 DNA sequence: TGTGCCAGCAGCCCTAGTGGGACTAGCGGAAACAATGAGCAGTTCTTC.

This sequence joins TRBV5-6 and TRBJ2-7; TRBD2 matches at 7 bases. Germline V gene lookup returns CDR1 SGHDT and CDR2 YYEEEE. J was trimmed by 0 bases and V by 5 bases; bases with no gene match: 17. The CDR3 runs to 18 residues. This CDR3 is CASSLPSGHMFSSYEQYF. CDR3 bases: TGTGCCAGCAGTCTGCCTAGCGGCCATATGTTTAGCTCCTACGAGCAGTACTTC.

This chain joins TRBV9 and TRBJ1-1; tentative D call: TRBD1 (5 bases). The germline V gene has CDR1 SGDLS and CDR2 YYNGEE. The germline V and J ends were trimmed by 0 bases and 4 bases, with 13 bases remaining between them. CDR3 length: 15 amino acids. CDR3 amino acids: CASSVEGGGGTEAFF. CDR3 DNA sequence: TGTGCCAGCAGCGTAGAGGGTGGCGGGGGCACTGAAGCTTTCTTT.